This T cell receptor beta chain was identified in a study of long-term antiretroviral therapy in people with HIV. Findings of the study overall: Regardless of time point, clones expanded before ART dominated the repertoire. With ART, diversity went up but was still lower than in transplant donor controls.

CDR1 and CDR2 from the germline V gene are MNHEY and SVGAGI. The CDR3 spans 12 residues. V lost 4 bases to trimming and J lost 9 bases, with 10 bases between them. Comments on this clone: Its specificity is unknown.

Sequencing relied on immunoSEQ assay v3.0, run at survey level. The method was immunoSEQ multiplex PCR; TCRdb's version includes in-frame clones alone and lacks a portion of them. The data contain tens of thousands of clones, about 96% of them singletons. In each sample, roughly 0.95-10 million cryopreserved PBMC were present before DNA extraction. Sequences were derived from unsorted PBMCs, sampled 6.9 years after starting antiretroviral therapy. The chain combines TRBV6-5 with TRBJ2-1; D call uncertain. The source of this sequence is a man younger than 45 with HIV. CDR3 sequence: CASSSRVGEQFF. The DNA of the CDR3 is TGTGCCAGCAGTTCCCGGGTCGGTGAGCAGTTCTTC.